The entry below describes one T cell receptor (beta chain). Its antigen is currently unknown. Regarding treatment: some 20 received Ad26.COV2.S at low or high dose, single or two shots; 5 received placebo; per-sample allocation not given. Samples analyzed were those drawn on day 63 after the first vaccine or placebo injection. An Ad26 vector that expressed Wuhan-strain SARS-CoV-2 spike constituted the vaccine. The data originate from a study of Ad26.COV2.S vaccination and SARS-CoV-2 variants. Across the study: It was the COV1001 Ad26.COV2.S trial arm that included the donor. Into the muscle, Ad26.COV2.S was dosed once or twice, 56 days apart. General study findings and limits: Substantial response breadth was reportedly seen for spike-specific CD8+ and CD4+ T cells after vaccination.

Germline trimming cut 5 bases from V and 1 base from J; bases unmatched to any gene: 7. Germline values: CDR1 MGHRA, CDR2 YSYEKL. This CDR3 has 16 amino acids. Data came from immunoSEQ multiplex PCR; TCRdb stores just in-frame clones and leaves some out. The sample records about 430,000 clones, 75% to 95% being singletons. The chain employs TRBV4-1 and TRBJ2-2; TRBD1 aligns across 7 bases. The TCR was taken from a person between 18 and 65 years old who received the Ad26.COV2.S COVID-19 vaccine or a placebo. Here the sequenced sample was peripheral blood, taken in a trial of Ad26.COV2.S vaccine versus placebo. Here the CDR3 DNA reads TGCGCCAGCAGCGCGCCCCGGGACAGGAACACCGGGGAGCTGTTTTTT. It is translated as CASSAPRDRNTGELFF.